These T cell receptor beta chains were read from a single sample in a study of shared clonotypes between healthy human individuals. Clones were sequenced by immunoSEQ multiplex PCR, and TCRdb holds only the in-frame ones, with some missing. The sample yields about 2 million clones, 85% to 95% seen once. Sequences were obtained from naive CD4+ T cells sorted from blood. All receptors derive from a young man in good health. Each CDR3 is given without its conserved first and last residue. The order of the fields is J gene, V gene, clone size, CDR3 protein. Part of the rows lack a size; the others show once, few, many or a class for expanded clones.

TRBJ1-6	TRBV10-3	-	AISEPGDRVGSPLH
TRBJ2-7	TRBV27	-	ASSRSGGGPYEQY
TRBJ2-4	TRBV28	-	ASRQGLAKNIQY
TRBJ2-7	TRBV5-4	-	ASSLVFQSGSYEQY
TRBJ2-7	TRBV5-4	-	ASSLGGQGHYEQY
TRBJ1-6	TRBV6-1	-	ASRGGTTANSPLH
TRBJ2-2	TRBV5-1	-	ASSNGQAAGELF
TRBJ2-6	TRBV19	-	ASSILDSRANVLT
TRBJ1-3	TRBV28	many	ASSWTYRGPSGNTIY
TRBJ1-6	TRBV6-1	-	ASIGGANSPLH
TRBJ2-1	TRBV6-1	-	ASSENGNEQF
TRBJ1-5	TRBV6-6	-	ASSYSEGPQH
TRBJ2-7	TRBV6-5	-	ASSYAGQASYEQY
TRBJ2-5	TRBV11-2	-	ASSIAYFGSQETQY
TRBJ1-2	TRBV5-6	-	ASSQDRVGGYT
TRBJ1-5	TRBV4-1	-	ASSQAGVGGNQPQH
TRBJ1-4	TRBV5-1	-	ASSLMGQTNEKLF
TRBJ2-7	TRBV18	-	ASSPTGGPYEQY
TRBJ1-6	TRBV9	-	ASSVVLNSPLH
TRBJ2-7	TRBV2	once	ASSEEAGGRYEQY
TRBJ2-5	TRBV30	-	AFSQGAQETQY
TRBJ1-5	TRBV30	-	AWSVTGGERWQPQPQH
TRBJ2-1	TRBV7-2	-	ASSSPLGSGSLGEQF
TRBJ2-5	TRBV5-1	-	ASSLVGSPPETQY
TRBJ1-5	TRBV5-1	-	ASSLDRGGTITDQPQH
TRBJ2-1	TRBV30	-	AWSPGARNEQF
TRBJ1-1	TRBV10-2	once	ATKGFLNTEAF
TRBJ2-1	TRBV30	-	ASRLVEQF
TRBJ1-5	TRBV10-3	-	AISGPGSNQPQH
TRBJ2-1	TRBV11-3	-	ASSLAAEPYNEQF
TRBJ2-7	TRBV7-9	once	ASSLDIVYEQY
TRBJ1-3	TRBV5-1	-	ASSLPGVGNTIY
TRBJ2-7	TRBV2	-	ASSGASGAYEQY
TRBJ2-2	TRBV5-4	-	ASRFNGRDGNTGELF
TRBJ1-3	TRBV7-9	-	ASSYYTGTPSGNTIY
TRBJ1-6	TRBV7-6	few	ASSAIGGDDSPLH
TRBJ2-1	TRBV4-3	-	ASSPERERVNEQF
TRBJ1-5	TRBV19	once	ASSGPGTGFSNQPQH
TRBJ2-2	TRBV2	-	ASKTSGSHTGELF
TRBJ1-1	TRBV10-1	-	ASMAGLNTEAF
TRBJ2-7	TRBV5-1	-	ASSFGGNNYEQY
TRBJ2-2	TRBV10-3	-	AIATSSGRTGELF
TRBJ1-6	TRBV7-2	-	ASSWGTYNSPLH